Sequencing of this T cell receptor beta chain was carried out in a study of PD-1 blockade in classical Hodgkin lymphoma. General study points: The study found complete responders had baseline diversity similar to newly diagnosed patients. When set against healthy donors, newly diagnosed patients were reported to show lower baseline TCR diversity.

Remarks on this clone: The antigen remains unidentified.

This CDR3 is 15 amino acids long. Germline lookup yields CDR1 WNHNN and CDR2 SYGVQD (reference sequence). V lost 2 bases, J lost 5 bases, and 7 bases stayed unmatched. Clones were sequenced by immunoSEQ multiplex PCR, and TCRdb holds only the in-frame ones, with some missing. The top ten hold about 5.9% of the sample, which has roughly 38,000 clones, about 88% seen once. There was relapse after autologous stem cell transplantation in every patient, and there was variation in brentuximab vedotin exposure. Patients showed best responses of complete response, partial response or progressive disease. This TCR came from a human donor with classical Hodgkin lymphoma. Specimen: peripheral blood mononuclear cells (PBMCs), collected before the second cycle of nivolumab. The V call is TRBV10-1, the J call TRBJ2-5; 8 nucleotides align to TRBD2. The CDR3 protein is CASSENLAGRETQYF. The CDR3 DNA reads TGCGCCAGCAGTGAGAACCTAGCGGGCAGGGAGACCCAGTACTTC.